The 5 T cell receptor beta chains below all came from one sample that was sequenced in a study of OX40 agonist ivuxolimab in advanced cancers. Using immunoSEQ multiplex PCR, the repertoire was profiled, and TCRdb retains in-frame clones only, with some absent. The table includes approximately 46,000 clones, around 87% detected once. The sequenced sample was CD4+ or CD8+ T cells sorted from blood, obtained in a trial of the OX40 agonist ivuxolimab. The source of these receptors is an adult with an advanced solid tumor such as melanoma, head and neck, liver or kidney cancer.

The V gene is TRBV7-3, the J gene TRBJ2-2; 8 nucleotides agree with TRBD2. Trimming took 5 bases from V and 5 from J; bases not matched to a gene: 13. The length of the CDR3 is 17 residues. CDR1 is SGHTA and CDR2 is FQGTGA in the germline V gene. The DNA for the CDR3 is TGTGCCAGCAGCCCCCCGGGGGGGGCTTTAGGTACCGGGGAGCTGTTTTTT. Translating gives CASSPPGGALGTGELFF.

The CDR3 sequence is CASSDGGSGTHGYTF. In DNA, the CDR3 is TGTGCCAGCAGTGATGGAGGGTCCGGGACCCATGGCTACACCTTC. The chain combines TRBV2 with TRBJ1-2, with D possibly being TRBD1 (5 bases). This CDR3 has 15 amino acids. CDR1 and CDR2 (germline): SNHLY, FYNNEI. V shed 3 bases and J shed 6 bases, with 17 bases lying between them.

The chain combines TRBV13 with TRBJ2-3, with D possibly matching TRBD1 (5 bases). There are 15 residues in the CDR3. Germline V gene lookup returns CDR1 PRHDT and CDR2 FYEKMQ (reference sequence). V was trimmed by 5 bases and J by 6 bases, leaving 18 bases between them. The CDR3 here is CASSKGRQSGDTQYF. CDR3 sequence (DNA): TGTGCCAGCAGCAAGGGGCGACAATCAGGGGATACGCAGTATTTT.

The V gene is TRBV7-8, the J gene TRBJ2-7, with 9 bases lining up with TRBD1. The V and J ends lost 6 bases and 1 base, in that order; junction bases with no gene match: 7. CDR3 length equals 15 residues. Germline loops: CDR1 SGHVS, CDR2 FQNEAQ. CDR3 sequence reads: CASRDGTGPSYEQYF. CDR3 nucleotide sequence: TGTGCCAGCAGGGACGGGACAGGGCCTTCCTACGAGCAGTACTTC.

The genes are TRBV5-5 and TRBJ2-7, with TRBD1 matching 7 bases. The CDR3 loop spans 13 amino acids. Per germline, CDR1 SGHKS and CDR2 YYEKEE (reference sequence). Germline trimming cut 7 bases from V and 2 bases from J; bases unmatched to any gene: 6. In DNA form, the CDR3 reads TGTGCCAGCGGCCGGACAGGACCCTACGAGCAGTACTTC. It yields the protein CASGRTGPYEQYF.